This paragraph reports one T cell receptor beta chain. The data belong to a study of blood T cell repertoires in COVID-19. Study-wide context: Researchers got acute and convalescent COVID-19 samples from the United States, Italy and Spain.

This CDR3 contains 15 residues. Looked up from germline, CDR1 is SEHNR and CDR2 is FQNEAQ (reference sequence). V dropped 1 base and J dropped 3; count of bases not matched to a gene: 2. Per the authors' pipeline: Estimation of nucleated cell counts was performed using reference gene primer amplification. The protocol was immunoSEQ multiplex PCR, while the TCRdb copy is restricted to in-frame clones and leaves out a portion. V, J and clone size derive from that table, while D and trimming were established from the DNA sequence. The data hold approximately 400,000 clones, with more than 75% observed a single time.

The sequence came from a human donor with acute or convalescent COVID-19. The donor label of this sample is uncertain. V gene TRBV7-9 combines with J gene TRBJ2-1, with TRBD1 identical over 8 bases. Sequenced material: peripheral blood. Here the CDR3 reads CASSLGQGRYNEQFF. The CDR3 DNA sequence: TGTGCCAGCAGCTTAGGACAGGGGCGCTACAATGAGCAGTTCTTC.